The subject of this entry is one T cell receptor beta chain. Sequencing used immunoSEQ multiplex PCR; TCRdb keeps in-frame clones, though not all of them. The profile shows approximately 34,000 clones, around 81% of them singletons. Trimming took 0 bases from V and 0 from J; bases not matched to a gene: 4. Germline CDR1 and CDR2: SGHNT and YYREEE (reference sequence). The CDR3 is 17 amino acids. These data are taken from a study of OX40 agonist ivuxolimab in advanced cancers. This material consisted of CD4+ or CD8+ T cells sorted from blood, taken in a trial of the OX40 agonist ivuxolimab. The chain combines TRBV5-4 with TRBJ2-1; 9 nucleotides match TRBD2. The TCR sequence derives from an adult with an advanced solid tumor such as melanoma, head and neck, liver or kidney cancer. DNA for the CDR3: TGTGCCAGCAGCTTGGGGAGCGGGAGGAGCTCCTACAATGAGCAGTTCTTC. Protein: CASSLGSGRSSYNEQFF.